The T cell receptor (beta chain) described here comes from a study of long-term antiretroviral therapy in people with HIV. Study in general: The 2015 immediate-ART recommendation was preceded by the earliest samples by about a decade. General study points: Relative to transplant donor controls, diversity remained lower despite increasing after ART.

This clone was counted once. The antigen is undetermined. Samples were assayed with immunoSEQ v3.0 at survey level. The method was immunoSEQ multiplex PCR; TCRdb's version includes in-frame clones alone and lacks a portion of them. There are 25,000 or so clones in the sample; approximately 86% occur only once, and roughly 4% lies in the top ten. Cryopreserved PBMC, at roughly 0.85-10 million per sample, were present before DNA extraction. The CDR3 consists of 20 residues. Germline loops: CDR1 SGHVS, CDR2 FNYEAQ. The V gene lost 5 bases and the J gene lost 6 bases, with 32 bases spanning the gap. The specimen was unsorted PBMCs, collected 1.9 years after starting antiretroviral therapy. The rearrangement uses TRBV7-6 and TRBJ2-1; D ambiguous. The sequence was obtained from a woman in her twenties or thirties with HIV. In DNA form, the CDR3 reads TGTGCCAGCAGCCTTATATCGCCCCTATTACAACAAGGGATAAGCAATGAGCAGTTCTTC. This codes for CASSLISPLLQQGISNEQFF.